Listed here are 22 T cell receptor beta chains from one sample, sequenced in a study of T cell changes during pregnancy in multiple sclerosis. The protocol was immunoSEQ multiplex PCR, while the TCRdb copy is restricted to in-frame clones and leaves out a portion. The sample gives about 110,000 clones, 92% of which show up once; 0.65% to 0.9% is in the top ten. The source material was peripheral blood, sampled in the third trimester of pregnancy. The receptors stem from a female donor in good health, enrolled as a control in a pregnancy study.

This clone was seen just once. This sequence joins TRBV19 and TRBJ1-4; D gene uncertain. The V end lost 3 bases, the J end lost 0 bases, and 11 bases lay between the germline ends. The CDR3 covers 16 residues. Germline CDR1 and CDR2: LNHDA and SQIVND (reference sequence). CDR3 bases: TGTGCCAGTAGTATCCGGAGCCTCGCAACTAATGAAAAACTGTTTTTT. Translating it yields CASSIRSLATNEKLFF.

The chain carries TRBV5-1 and TRBJ2-7; 8 nucleotides line up with TRBD1. After removal of 3 bases from V and 0 bases from J, the junction contained 8 bases not matched to a gene. Germline loops: CDR1 SGHRS, CDR2 YFSETQ. This CDR3 has 16 residues. CDR3 DNA sequence: TGCGCCAGCAGCTCGGGCTTGGGACAGGACTCCTACGAGCAGTACTTC. It encodes CASSSGLGQDSYEQYF.

The chain carries TRBV19 and TRBJ1-5, with unresolved D. V was shortened by 8 bases and J by 3 bases, with 14 bases between the two germline ends. Germline CDR1 is LNHDA and CDR2 is SQIVND (reference sequence). The CDR3 covers 14 residues. CDR3 amino acids: CASCPSSFNQPQHF. The CDR3 region has the DNA TGTGCCAGTTGTCCGTCCTCCTTCAATCAGCCCCAGCATTTT.

The chain joins TRBV11-2 to TRBJ2-3; the D is unclear. V lost 4 bases and J 6 bases, leaving 8 bases between the germline ends. The CDR3 has 12 amino acids. Germline V gene lookup returns CDR1 SGHAT and CDR2 FQNNGV. CDR3 nucleotides: TGTGCCAGCAGCTCACTCCGGGATACGCAGTATTTT. Protein: CASSSLRDTQYF.

The chain combines TRBV4-1 with TRBJ1-6; D might be TRBD1 (6 bases). Germline values: CDR1 MGHRA, CDR2 YSYEKL. V shed 3 bases and J shed 6 bases, with 9 bases lying between them. This CDR3 contains 14 residues. The CDR3 bases are TGCGCCAGCAGCCAGACAGGCGGTAATTCACCCCTCCACTTT. The encoded protein is CASSQTGGNSPLHF.

The chain links TRBV7-8 to TRBJ1-1, with 7 bases that match TRBD1. Germline CDR1 is SGHVS and CDR2 is FQNEAQ. CDR3 length: 15 residues. The J segment lost 1 base and the V segment lost 3 bases, leaving 5 bases of the junction unmatched. CDR3 coding DNA: TGTGCCAGCAGCTTCAGGGGGACCGAGAACACTGAAGCTTTCTTT. It translates to CASSFRGTENTEAFF.

The chain joins TRBV18 to TRBJ1-5; 9 bases align to TRBD1. V trimming: 0 bases; J trimming: 1 base; junction bases outside the gene matches: 1. CDR1 is KGHSH and CDR2 is LQKENI in the germline V gene. This CDR3 spans 16 amino acids. The CDR3 reads CASSPPTGGSNQPQHF. The CDR3 region has the DNA TGTGCCAGCTCACCACCGACAGGGGGAAGCAATCAGCCCCAGCATTTT.

This clone showed up just a few times. The J gene is TRBJ1-1, the V gene TRBV18; D ambiguous. The CDR3 has 14 amino acids. The germline V and J ends were trimmed by 3 bases and 1 base, with 9 bases remaining between them. The germline CDR1 and CDR2 sequences are KGHSH and LQKENI. DNA for the CDR3: TGTGCCAGCTCACCGCAGCGGGGGAACACTGAAGCTTTCTTT. This encodes CASSPQRGNTEAFF.

The rearrangement links TRBV19 to TRBJ1-6; weak D call: TRBD1 (5 bases). CDR1 LNHDA and CDR2 SQIVND come from the germline V gene (reference sequence). V was cut by 4 bases and J by 7 bases, with 17 bases left in between. CDR3 size: 16 residues. The CDR3 here is CASSTDTGTKNSPLHF. In DNA, the CDR3 is TGTGCCAGTAGTACTGACACCGGGACTAAGAATTCACCCCTCCACTTT.

The chain has TRBV7-2 and TRBJ2-5, with D possibly TRBD1 on 5 matching bases. CDR3 size: 15 residues. The V gene lost 1 base and the J gene lost 2 bases, with 11 bases spanning the gap. Germline V gene sequence: CDR1 SGHTA, CDR2 FQGNSA. The CDR3 sequence: CASSLENRQQETQYF. CDR3 DNA sequence: TGTGCCAGCAGCTTAGAGAATAGACAGCAAGAGACCCAGTACTTC.

In DNA form, the CDR3 reads TGTGCCAGTAGTATAGATCTGGAGGGTGGTTGGTCACCCCTCCACTTT. Translation gives CASSIDLEGGWSPLHF. The chain employs TRBV19 and TRBJ1-6; no reliable D call. Trimming pared 0 bases from V and 10 bases from J, leaving 16 bases between. CDR3 size: 16 residues. Germline CDR1 reads LNHDA; CDR2 reads SQIVND (reference sequence).

The chain is built from TRBV5-4 and TRBJ1-1, with TRBD1 matching over 7 bases. This CDR3 comprises 16 residues. From germline, CDR1 is SGHNT and CDR2 YYREEE (reference sequence). V gave up 0 bases and J gave up 6 bases; unmatched junction bases: 11. The CDR3 is CASSLGWKGGDSEAFF. DNA of the CDR3: TGTGCCAGCAGCTTGGGTTGGAAAGGGGGCGACTCTGAAGCTTTCTTT. The full variable domain, completed using reference TRBV5-4 and TRBJ1-1, is ETGVTQSPTHLIKTRGQQVTLRCSSQSGHNTVSWYQQALGQGPQFIFQYYREEENGRGNFPPRFSGLQFPNYSSELNVNALELDDSALYLCASSLGWKGGDSEAFFGQGTRLTVV.

This clone was seen a few times. This chain links TRBV6-5 with TRBJ1-2, with 8 positions matching TRBD1. Germline V CDR1 and CDR2: MNHEY, SVGAGI. This CDR3 comprises 14 residues. The ends lost 7 bases at V and 0 bases at J; junction bases unmatched: 4. The CDR3 bases are TGTGCCAGCAACAACAGGGGGTCTAACTATGGCTACACCTTC. Amino acids: CASNNRGSNYGYTF.

The V call is TRBV7-3, the J call TRBJ2-7, with D possibly being TRBD2 (6 bases). CDR1 and CDR2 (germline): SGHTA, FQGTGA. There are 14 residues in the CDR3. Trimming took off 0 bases at V and 6 bases at J, with 12 bases between the two ends. The DNA for the CDR3 is TGTGCCAGCAGCTTAACGGGACTGGCCGGCGAGCAGTACTTC. Residues: CASSLTGLAGEQYF.

The chain is built from TRBV2 and TRBJ1-5; TRBD1 agrees at 8 bases. The CDR3 is made up of 16 amino acids. V dropped 5 bases and J dropped 2; count of bases not matched to a gene: 8. CDR1 SNHLY and CDR2 FYNNEI come from the germline V gene. In DNA, the CDR3 is TGTGCCAGCAGTTCCCGGACAGGGAATGGCAATCAGCCCCAGCATTTT. Translating gives CASSSRTGNGNQPQHF.

This chain links TRBV27 with TRBJ2-2; D may be TRBD2 (6 bases). The CDR3 has 13 residues. V shed 4 bases and J shed 5 bases, with 8 bases lying between them. Germline CDR1 is MNHEY and CDR2 is SMNVEV (reference sequence). In DNA, the CDR3 is TGTGCCAGCAGTTCGACTAGGACCGGGGAGCTGTTTTTT. This encodes CASSSTRTGELFF.

This clone was counted once. The chain uses TRBV18 and TRBJ2-3; 10 bases are a match to TRBD1. The germline CDR1 and CDR2 sequences are KGHSH and LQKENI. The V gene end was trimmed by 6 bases and the J gene end by 1 base; junction bases not matched to a gene: 4. This CDR3 has 15 residues. The chain's CDR3 is CASSLGQGGTDTQYF. CDR3 nucleotides: TGTGCCAGCTCTCTAGGACAGGGGGGCACAGATACGCAGTATTTT.

The chain combines TRBV7-2 with TRBJ2-1; 8 bases are shared with TRBD2. The CDR3 has 16 residues. V lost 0 bases and J lost 4; bases outside the gene matches: 5. The germline V gene has CDR1 SGHTA and CDR2 FQGNSA. In DNA, the CDR3 is TGTGCCAGCAGCTTAGCTGGCGGGGGGTCATACAATGAGCAGTTCTTC. It encodes CASSLAGGGSYNEQFF.

The chain links TRBV25-1 to TRBJ2-3; 8 nucleotides match TRBD2. V trimming: 6 bases; J trimming: 2 bases; junction bases outside the gene matches: 7. Per the germline V gene, CDR1 is MGHDK and CDR2 is SYGVNS. The CDR3 is made up of 15 amino acids. The CDR3 DNA follows: TGTGCCAGCAGGGCAGCGGGGGCCTACACAGATACGCAGTATTTT. Protein sequence: CASRAAGAYTDTQYF.

V gene TRBV11-3 combines with J gene TRBJ2-3, with 12 bases lining up with TRBD2. After removal of 1 base from V and 1 base from J, the junction contained 0 bases not matched to a gene. This CDR3 spans 16 amino acids. Germline V lookup: CDR1 SGHNT, CDR2 YENEEA. The CDR3 loop reads CASSLGTSGGTDTQYF. CDR3 bases: TGTGCCAGCAGCTTAGGGACTAGCGGGGGCACAGATACGCAGTATTTT.

V and J are TRBV18 and TRBJ2-1; D perhaps matches TRBD1 (5 bases). The V gene lost 3 bases and the J gene lost 10 bases, with 10 bases spanning the gap. Germline CDR1 and CDR2: KGHSH and LQKENI. This CDR3 is 12 amino acids long. CDR3: CASSPPRGEQFF. CDR3 DNA sequence: TGTGCCAGCTCACCCCCTAGGGGCGAGCAGTTCTTC.

The chain combines TRBV19 with TRBJ1-4; D is possibly TRBD1 (5 bases). The CDR3 has 14 residues. CDR1 is LNHDA and CDR2 is SQIVND in the germline V gene (reference sequence). Trimming removed 6 bases at V and 8 bases at J, with 16 bases between. CDR3 DNA sequence: TGTGCCAGTAGAGACCCGGGGGGTGGGGAAAAACTGTTTTTT. Residues: CASRDPGGGEKLFF.